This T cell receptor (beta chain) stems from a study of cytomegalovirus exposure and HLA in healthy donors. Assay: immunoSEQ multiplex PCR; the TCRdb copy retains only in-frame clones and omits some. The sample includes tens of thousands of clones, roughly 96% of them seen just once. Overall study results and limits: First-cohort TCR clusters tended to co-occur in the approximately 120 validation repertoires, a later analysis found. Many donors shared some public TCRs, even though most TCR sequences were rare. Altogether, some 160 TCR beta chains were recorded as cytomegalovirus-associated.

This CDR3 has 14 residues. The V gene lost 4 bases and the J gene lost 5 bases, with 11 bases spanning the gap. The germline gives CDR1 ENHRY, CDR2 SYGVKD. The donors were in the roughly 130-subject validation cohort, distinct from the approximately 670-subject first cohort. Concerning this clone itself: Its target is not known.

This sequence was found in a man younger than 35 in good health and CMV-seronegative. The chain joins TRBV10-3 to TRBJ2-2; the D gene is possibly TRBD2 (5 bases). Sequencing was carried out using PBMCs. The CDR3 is CAISVGGGTGELFF. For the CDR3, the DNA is TGTGCCATCAGTGTAGGCGGCGGGACCGGGGAGCTGTTTTTT.